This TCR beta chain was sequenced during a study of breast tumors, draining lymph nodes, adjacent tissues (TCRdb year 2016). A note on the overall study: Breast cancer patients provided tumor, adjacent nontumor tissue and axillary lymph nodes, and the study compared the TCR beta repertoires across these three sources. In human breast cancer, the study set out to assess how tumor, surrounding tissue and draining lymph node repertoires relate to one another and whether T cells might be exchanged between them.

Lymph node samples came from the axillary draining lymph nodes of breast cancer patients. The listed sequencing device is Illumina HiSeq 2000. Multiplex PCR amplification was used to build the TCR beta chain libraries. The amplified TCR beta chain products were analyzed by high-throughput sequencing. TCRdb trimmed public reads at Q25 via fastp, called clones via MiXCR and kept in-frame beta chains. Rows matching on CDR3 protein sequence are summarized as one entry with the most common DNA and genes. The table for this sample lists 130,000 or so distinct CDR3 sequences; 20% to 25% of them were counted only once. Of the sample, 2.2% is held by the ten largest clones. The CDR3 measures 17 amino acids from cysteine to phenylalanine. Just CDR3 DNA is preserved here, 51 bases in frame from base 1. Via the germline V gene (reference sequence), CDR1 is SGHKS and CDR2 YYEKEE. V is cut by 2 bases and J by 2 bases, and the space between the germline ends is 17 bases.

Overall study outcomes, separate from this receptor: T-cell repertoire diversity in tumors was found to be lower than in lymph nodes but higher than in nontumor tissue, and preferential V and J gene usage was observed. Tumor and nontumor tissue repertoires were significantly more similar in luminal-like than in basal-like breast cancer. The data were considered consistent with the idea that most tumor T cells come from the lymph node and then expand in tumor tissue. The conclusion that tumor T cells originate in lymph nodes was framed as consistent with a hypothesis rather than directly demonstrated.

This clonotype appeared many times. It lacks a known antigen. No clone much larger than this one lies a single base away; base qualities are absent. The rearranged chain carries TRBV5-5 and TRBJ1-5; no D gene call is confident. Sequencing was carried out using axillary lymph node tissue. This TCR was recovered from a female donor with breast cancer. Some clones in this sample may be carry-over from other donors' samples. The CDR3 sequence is CASSFSTAGNGNQPQHF. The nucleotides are TGTGCCAGCAGCTTTTCGACCGCGGGTAATGGCAATCAGCCCCAGCATTTT.